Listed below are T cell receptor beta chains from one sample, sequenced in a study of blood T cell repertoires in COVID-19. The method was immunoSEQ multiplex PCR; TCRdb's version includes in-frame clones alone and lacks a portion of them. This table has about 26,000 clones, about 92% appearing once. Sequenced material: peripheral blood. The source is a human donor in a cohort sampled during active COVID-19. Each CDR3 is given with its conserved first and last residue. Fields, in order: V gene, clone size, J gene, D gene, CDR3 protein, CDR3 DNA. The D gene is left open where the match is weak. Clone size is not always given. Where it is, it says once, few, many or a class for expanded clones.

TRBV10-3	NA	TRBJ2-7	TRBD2	CASSGGSSYEQYF	TGTGCCTCCTCGGGGGGAAGCTCCTACGAGCAGTACTTC
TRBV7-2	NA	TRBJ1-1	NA	CASSLERGPAFF	TGTGCCAGCAGCTTAGAGCGGGGCCCTGCTTTCTTT
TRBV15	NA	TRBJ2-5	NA	CAVASGRETQYF	TGTGCCGTCGCCTCGGGTCGAGAGACCCAGTACTTC
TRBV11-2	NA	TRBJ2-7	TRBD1	CASSLGQGAVEQYF	TGTGCCAGCAGCTTGGGACAGGGGGCTGTCGAGCAGTACTTC
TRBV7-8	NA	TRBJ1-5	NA	CASSSNPRGKGSNQPQHF	TGTGCCAGCAGCTCCAACCCTAGGGGGAAGGGAAGCAATCAGCCCCAGCATTTT
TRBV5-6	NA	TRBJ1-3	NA	CASSFAGNTIYF	TGTGCCAGCAGCTTCGCTGGAAACACCATATATTTT
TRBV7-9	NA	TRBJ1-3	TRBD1	CASSLPGQGTGNTIYF	TGTGCCAGCAGCTTGCCGGGACAGGGGACTGGAAACACCATATATTTT
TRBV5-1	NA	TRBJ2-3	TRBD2	CASSQGLAGNTDTQYF	TGCGCCAGCAGCCAGGGACTAGCGGGCAACACAGATACGCAGTATTTT
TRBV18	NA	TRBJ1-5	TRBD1	CASSPPSGQGRQPQHF	TGTGCCAGCTCACCACCGAGTGGACAGGGACGCCAGCCCCAGCATTTT
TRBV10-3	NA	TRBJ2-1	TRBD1	CATGQHSNEQFF	TGTGCCACGGGACAGCATTCCAATGAGCAGTTCTTC
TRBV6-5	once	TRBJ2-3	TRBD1	CASRGQVTDTQYF	TGTGCCAGCAGGGGACAGGTAACAGATACGCAGTATTTT
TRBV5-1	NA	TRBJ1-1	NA	CASSLGMTGNTEAFF	TGCGCCAGCAGCTTGGGGATGACAGGGAACACTGAAGCTTTCTTT
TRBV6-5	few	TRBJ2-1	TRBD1	CASSYPGQGGNEQFF	TGTGCCAGCAGTTACCCGGGACAGGGTGGGAATGAGCAGTTCTTC
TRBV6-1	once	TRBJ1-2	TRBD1	CASSEVRGTYTF	TGTGCCAGCAGTGAGGTCAGGGGGACGTACACCTTC
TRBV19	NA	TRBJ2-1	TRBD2	CASSISGGDYNEQFF	TGTGCCAGTAGTATTAGCGGGGGGGACTACAATGAGCAGTTCTTC
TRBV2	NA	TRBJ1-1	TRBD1	CASKRDRSNTEAFF	TGTGCCAGCAAACGGGACAGATCGAACACTGAAGCTTTCTTT
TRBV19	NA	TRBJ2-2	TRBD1	CASHHRGHTGELFF	TGTGCCAGCCACCACAGGGGGCACACCGGGGAGCTGTTTTTT
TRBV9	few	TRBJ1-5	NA	CASSWGGNQPQHF	TGTGCCAGCAGCTGGGGGGGTAATCAGCCCCAGCATTTT
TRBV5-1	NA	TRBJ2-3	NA	CASSLGQGGTDTQYF	TGCGCCAGCAGCTTGGGGCAGGGCGGCACAGATACGCAGTATTTT
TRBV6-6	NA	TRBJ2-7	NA	CASSHLVMSEQYF	TGTGCCAGCAGTCACCTCGTAATGAGCGAGCAGTACTTC
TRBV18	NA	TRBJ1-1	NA	CASSRMGRNTEAFF	TGTGCCAGCTCACGGATGGGCAGAAACACTGAAGCTTTCTTT
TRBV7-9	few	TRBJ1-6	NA	CASSGQGSPLHF	TGTGCCAGCAGCGGACAAGGGTCACCCCTCCACTTT
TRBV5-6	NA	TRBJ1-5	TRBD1	CASSNRQGIQPQHF	TGTGCCAGCAGCAATCGACAGGGGATCCAGCCCCAGCATTTT
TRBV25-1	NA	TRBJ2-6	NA	CASSEVGGGANVLTF	TGTGCCAGCAGTGAAGTCGGTGGTGGGGCCAACGTCCTGACTTTC
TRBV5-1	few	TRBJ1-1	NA	CASTSGEGMNTEAFF	TGCGCCAGCACTTCCGGGGAAGGAATGAACACTGAAGCTTTCTTT
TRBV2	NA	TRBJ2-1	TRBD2	CASSDPGLAEYNEQFF	TGTGCCAGCAGTGACCCGGGACTAGCGGAATACAATGAGCAGTTCTTC
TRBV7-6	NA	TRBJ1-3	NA	CASTQAAGNTIYF	TGTGCCAGCACACAGGCGGCTGGAAACACCATATATTTT
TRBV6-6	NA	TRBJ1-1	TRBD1	CASSRGGTGGNTEAFF	TGTGCCAGCAGCCGCGGGGGGACAGGGGGTAACACTGAAGCTTTCTTT
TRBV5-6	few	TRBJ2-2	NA	CASSIKDRNTGELFF	TGTGCCAGCAGCATAAAGGACAGGAACACCGGGGAGCTGTTTTTT
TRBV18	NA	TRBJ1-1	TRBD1	CASSPDRGGTEAFF	TGTGCCAGCTCACCGGACAGGGGAGGCACTGAAGCTTTCTTT
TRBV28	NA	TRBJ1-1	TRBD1	CASSFRTGGLLNTEAFF	TGTGCCAGCAGTTTTCGGACAGGGGGCCTCTTGAACACTGAAGCTTTCTTT
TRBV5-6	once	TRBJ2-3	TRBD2	CASSSTTAGGRTDTQYF	TGTGCCAGCAGCTCCACGACGGCGGGGGGCCGCACAGATACGCAGTATTTT
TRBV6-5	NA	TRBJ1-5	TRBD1	CASSPGQGYEQPQHF	TGTGCCAGCAGTCCAGGACAGGGCTATGAACAGCCCCAGCATTTT
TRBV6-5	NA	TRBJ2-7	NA	CASSIDSNEQYF	TGTGCCAGCAGTATAGACAGCAACGAGCAGTACTTC
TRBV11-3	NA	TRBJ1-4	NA	CARSGGAGNEKLFF	TGTGCCAGGTCGGGGGGCGCTGGCAATGAAAAACTGTTTTTT
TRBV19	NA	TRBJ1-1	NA	CASSIDNTGNTEAFF	TGTGCCAGTAGTATAGACAACACAGGGAACACTGAAGCTTTCTTT
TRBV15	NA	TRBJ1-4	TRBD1	CATSQGATNEKLFF	TGTGCCACCAGCCAGGGGGCGACTAATGAAAAACTGTTTTTT
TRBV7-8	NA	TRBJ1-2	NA	CASSLVQGGYTF	TGTGCCAGCAGCTTAGTTCAGGGCGGCTACACCTTC
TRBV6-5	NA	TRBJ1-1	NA	CASSQRGGTEAFF	TGTGCCAGCAGTCAGAGAGGGGGCACTGAAGCTTTCTTT
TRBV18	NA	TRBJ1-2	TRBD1	CASSPGGGPYGYTF	TGTGCCAGCTCACCAGGAGGGGGCCCCTATGGCTACACCTTC
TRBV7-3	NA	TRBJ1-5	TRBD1	CASSLTLRGQGAISNQPQHF	TGTGCCAGCAGCTTAACATTGAGGGGACAGGGGGCTATAAGTAATCAGCCCCAGCATTTT
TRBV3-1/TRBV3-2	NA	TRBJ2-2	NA	CASSPKLSITGELFF	TGTGCCAGCAGCCCCAAGCTCTCAATTACCGGGGAGCTGTTTTTT
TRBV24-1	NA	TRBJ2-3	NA	CATSRGANTQYF	TGTGCCACCAGTCGGGGGGCGAATACGCAGTATTTT
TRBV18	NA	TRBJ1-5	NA	CASSPASGVSNQPQHF	TGTGCCAGCTCTCCTGCATCGGGGGTTAGCAATCAGCCCCAGCATTTT
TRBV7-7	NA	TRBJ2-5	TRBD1	CASSSRTGQSGAQYF	TGTGCCAGCAGCTCGAGGACAGGGCAGTCGGGGGCCCAGTACTTC
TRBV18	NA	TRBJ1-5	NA	CASSPTGINQPQHF	TGTGCCAGCTCACCAACAGGGATCAATCAGCCCCAGCATTTT
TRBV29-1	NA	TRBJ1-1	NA	CSVVYIGVRIEAFF	TGCAGCGTTGTCTATATAGGGGTGAGAATTGAAGCTTTCTTT
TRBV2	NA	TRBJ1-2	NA	CASSPERSPNYGYTF	TGTGCCAGCAGCCCTGAACGGTCCCCTAACTATGGCTACACCTTC
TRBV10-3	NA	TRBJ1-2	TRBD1	CAITRQGDNGYTF	TGTGCCATCACCCGCCAGGGGGATAATGGCTACACCTTC